This TCR beta chain appears in the sequencing data of a study of blood T cells in healthy people across ages. Broader study findings: Per million T cells, TCR beta diversity dropped about linearly as age rose.

Per-sample PBMC isolation yielded at least 7 million cells. The CDR3 has 14 residues. Germline V lookup: CDR1 MNHEY, CDR2 SVGEGT. As regards this clonotype: The target antigen is unknown. A junction end diverges from the germline sequence, so it may reflect a read error.

A J-beta primer mix and a sample-barcoded 5' primer were used in a second PCR of about 7 to 11 cycles. In TCRdb, the 5' RACE reads were re-called with MiXCR into one record per CDR3 protein. The sample comprises about 670,000 distinct CDR3 sequences, 35% to 50% of which are singletons, and approximately 31% rests with the top ten. Sequencing used blood. This chain connects TRBV6-2 or TRBV6-3 to TRBJ1-5; D possibly corresponds to TRBD1 (5 bases). The TCR originated in a man older than 75 in good health. CDR3 sequence (DNA): TGTGCTAGCAGTTCTTGGACAAAGAATCAGCCCCAGCATTTT. This gives the protein CASSSWTKNQPQHF.